Listed here are 17 T cell receptor beta chains from one sample, sequenced in a study of blood T cell repertoires in COVID-19. The repertoire was sequenced with immunoSEQ multiplex PCR; TCRdb's copy has only in-frame clones and lacks some. The sample lists approximately 50,000 clones, over 85% occurring once. The specimen was peripheral blood. These TCRs come from a man at least 80 years old with active or convalescent COVID-19.

The V call is TRBV30, the J call TRBJ2-2; D may match TRBD1 or TRBD2 (6 bases each). The V gene lost 8 bases and the J gene lost 0 bases, with 13 bases spanning the gap. The germline V gene has CDR1 GTSNPN and CDR2 SVGIG (reference sequence). The CDR3 length is 14 residues. CDR3 protein: CARGPGPNTGELFF. DNA of the CDR3: TGTGCCCGGGGGCCAGGTCCGAACACCGGGGAGCTGTTTTTT.

The table lists this clone with a count of one. V is TRBV7-2 and J is TRBJ2-4; tentatively, D is TRBD2 (6 bases). Germline assignment: CDR1 SGHTA and CDR2 FQGNSA. The V gene lost 1 base and the J gene lost 7 bases, with 8 bases spanning the gap. The CDR3 covers 13 residues. The CDR3 spells CASSLVGGNIQYF. The CDR3 region has the DNA TGTGCCAGCAGCTTAGTGGGGGGTAACATTCAGTACTTC. The full variable domain, completed using reference TRBV7-2 and TRBJ2-4, is GAGVSQSPSNKVTEKGKDVELRCDPISGHTALYWYRQSLGQGLEFLIYFQGNSAPDKSGLPSDRFSAERTGGSVSTLTIQRTQQEDSAVYLCASSLVGGNIQYFGAGTRLSVL.

The gene calls are TRBV4-3 and TRBJ1-2; 10 positions agree with TRBD1. The CDR3 has 19 residues. V shed 0 bases and J 4 bases; nucleotides not matched to a gene: 14. Germline lookup yields CDR1 LGHNA and CDR2 YSLEER. CDR3 loop: CASSQDYGVIGTGVYGYTF. The CDR3 region has the DNA TGCGCCAGCAGCCAAGATTACGGTGTCATCGGGACAGGGGTCTATGGCTACACCTTC.

The gene calls are TRBV30 and TRBJ1-1; no definite D call. Germline V CDR1 and CDR2: GTSNPN, SVGIG (reference sequence). CDR3 size: 15 residues. V was pared by 2 bases and J by 9 bases, with 22 bases between. The CDR3 reads CAWSPGPRSHQKAFF. The CDR3 DNA sequence: TGTGCCTGGAGTCCAGGTCCCAGGTCCCATCAAAAAGCTTTCTTT.

The chain employs TRBV10-2 and TRBJ1-5, with a weak D call TRBD1 (5 bases). CDR3 length: 13 residues. The V gene's germline CDR1 is WSHSY and CDR2 SAAADI. V was cut by 4 bases and J by 7 bases, with 11 bases left in between. The DNA of the CDR3 is TGCGCCAGCAGTGTAGGGGCGAGGCAGCCCCAGCATTTT. Amino acid sequence: CASSVGARQPQHF.

This chain connects TRBV7-2 to TRBJ1-5; TRBD1 agrees at 7 bases. CDR1 is SGHTA and CDR2 is FQGNSA in the germline V gene. The ends lost 5 bases at V and 2 bases at J; junction bases unmatched: 3. The CDR3 sequence is 14 residues long. CDR3 protein: CASSPQGGNQPQHF. CDR3 DNA: TGTGCCAGCAGCCCCCAGGGGGGCAATCAGCCCCAGCATTTT.

The chain carries TRBV9 and TRBJ2-7; the match to TRBD2 covers 9 bases. The J segment lost 5 bases and the V segment lost 4 bases, leaving 7 bases of the junction unmatched. This CDR3 spans 14 amino acids. Germline V gene sequence: CDR1 SGDLS, CDR2 YYNGEE. The CDR3 bases are TGTGCCAGCAGCTCACAACTAGCGGGTGACGAGCAGTACTTC. This gives the protein CASSSQLAGDEQYF.

The chain joins TRBV7-9 to TRBJ2-1; D is unclear. V lost 8 bases and J lost 9, with 11 bases in between. Germline CDR1 reads SEHNR; CDR2 reads FQNEAQ (reference sequence). CDR3 size: 11 residues. CDR3 region: CASVQSREQFF. The DNA of the CDR3 is TGTGCCAGCGTACAGAGCCGTGAGCAGTTCTTC.

V is TRBV10-1 and J is TRBJ1-6, with 7 positions matching TRBD1. Trimming at V came to 5 bases and at J to 9 bases, leaving 10 bases not matched to a gene. The CDR3 loop spans 15 amino acids. Germline CDR1 is WNHNN and CDR2 is SYGVQD (reference sequence). CDR3 in amino acids: CASSPTGTEVSPLHF. CDR3 in DNA: TGCGCCAGCAGTCCGACCGGGACAGAGGTTTCACCCCTCCACTTT.

The rearrangement links TRBV28 to TRBJ2-7, with 16 bases lining up with TRBD2. Germline V gene sequence: CDR1 MDHEN, CDR2 SYDVKM. The trim removed 6 bases at V and 4 bases at J, leaving 12 bases unmatched. The CDR3 runs to 18 residues. The CDR3 DNA follows: TGTGCCAGCAGCAACCCGGGACTAGCGGGGGGGCTGGAGTACGAGCAGTACTTC. Encoded protein: CASSNPGLAGGLEYEQYF.

This clone was detected once. The CDR3 sequence is CASSEGQSGGELFF. In DNA form, the CDR3 reads TGTGCCAGCAGTGAGGGACAGTCTGGCGGGGAGCTGTTTTTT. V is TRBV6-1 and J is TRBJ2-2, with TRBD1 matching 7 bases. The V gene end was trimmed by 3 bases and the J gene end by 7 bases; junction bases not matched to a gene: 5. Germline V gives CDR1 MNHNS, CDR2 SASEGT. The CDR3 is made up of 14 amino acids.

The J gene is TRBJ2-3, the V gene TRBV7-3, with D possibly matching TRBD2 (5 bases). The germline V gene has CDR1 SGHTA and CDR2 FQGTGA. With 1 base removed from V and 5 bases from J, the gap between germline ends came to 10 bases. This CDR3 contains 14 residues. CDR3 region: CASSLNAGEDTQYF. The CDR3 DNA reads as TGTGCCAGCAGCTTAAACGCCGGGGAAGATACGCAGTATTTT.

V and J are TRBV29-1 and TRBJ1-4; D is perhaps TRBD1 (6 bases). This CDR3 spans 13 amino acids. The V gene's germline CDR1 is SQVTM and CDR2 ANQGSEA. Trimming took off 7 bases at V and 5 bases at J, with 14 bases between the two ends. CDR3 DNA: TGCAGCGGCCGTTGGCAGGGGAATGAAAAACTGTTTTTT. It codes for CSGRWQGNEKLFF.

The V and J genes are TRBV19 and TRBJ1-1, with D possibly matching TRBD1 (6 bases). Germline values: CDR1 LNHDA, CDR2 SQIVND (reference sequence). Trimming removed 5 bases at V and 1 base at J, with 14 bases between. The CDR3 contains 15 residues. CDR3 in amino acids: CASSYSVGGNTEAFF. The DNA of the CDR3 is TGTGCCAGTAGTTATTCGGTAGGGGGGAACACTGAAGCTTTCTTT.

This chain joins TRBV5-1 and TRBJ2-3; 11 positions match TRBD1. J was trimmed by 2 bases and V by 3 bases; bases with no gene match: 5. The CDR3 sequence is 16 residues long. Germline V gene lookup returns CDR1 SGHRS and CDR2 YFSETQ. The CDR3 is CASSWGTGGTTDTQYF. CDR3 sequence (DNA): TGCGCCAGCAGCTGGGGGACAGGGGGGACCACAGATACGCAGTATTTT.

The chain joins TRBV30 to TRBJ1-5; no reliable D call. The germline V gene encodes CDR1 GTSNPN and CDR2 SVGIG (reference sequence). Trimming took 0 bases from V and 7 from J, leaving 16 bases between them. The CDR3 spans 15 residues. The CDR3: CAWSVYGAPGQPQHF. The CDR3 DNA reads as TGTGCCTGGAGTGTCTATGGAGCTCCGGGGCAGCCCCAGCATTTT.

This rearrangement joins TRBV18 to TRBJ2-7; TRBD1 is a possible D gene (6 bases). Germline V lookup: CDR1 KGHSH, CDR2 LQKENI. The CDR3 extends over 14 amino acids. V lost 3 bases and J lost 4, with 13 bases in between. In nucleotides, the CDR3 is TGTGCCAGCTCACCGGGGGACAATGTATACGAGCAGTACTTC. This encodes CASSPGDNVYEQYF. Complete variable domain (other parts from reference TRBV18 and TRBJ2-7): NAGVMQNPRHLVRRRGQEARLRCSPMKGHSHVYWYRQLPEEGLKFMVYLQKENIIDESGMPKERFSAEFPKEGPSILRIQQVVRGDSAAYFCASSPGDNVYEQYFGPGTRLTVT.